One sample yielded the 31 T cell receptor beta chains listed below, sequenced in a study of radiation and T cells in renal cell carcinoma. Here immunoSEQ multiplex PCR was the method, and the copy in TCRdb shows in-frame clones only, minus some. The sample holds fewer than 15,000 clones, more than 55% seen once. Regarding treatment: treatment-naive control, cytoreductive nephrectomy. This sample comprised tumor tissue, obtained from a patient whose treatment was nephrectomy without radiotherapy. The receptors were sampled from a man between 60 and 70 years old with renal cell carcinoma.

V gene TRBV5-1 combines with J gene TRBJ2-5; 7 bases are a match to TRBD1. The ends lost 2 bases at V and 5 bases at J; junction bases unmatched: 9. Germline V gives CDR1 SGHRS, CDR2 YFSETQ. The CDR3 spans 15 residues. CDR3 sequence reads: CASSFYRGDGETQYF. CDR3 DNA: TGCGCCAGCAGCTTCTACAGGGGTGATGGGGAGACCCAGTACTTC.

The chain uses TRBV7-3 and TRBJ2-7, with TRBD2 identical over 7 bases. The trim removed 5 bases at V and 7 bases at J, leaving 17 bases unmatched. Germline CDR1 and CDR2: SGHTA and FQGTGA. CDR3 length: 16 amino acids. This chain's CDR3 is CASSPLGGRGAKEQYF. The CDR3 nucleotides are TGTGCCAGCAGCCCCCTCGGGGGGAGGGGAGCCAAGGAGCAGTACTTC.

This clone was seen once. The chain's CDR3 is CASSFMREVEQFF. The CDR3 DNA follows: TGTGCCAGCAGCTTTATGCGGGAAGTTGAGCAGTTCTTC. The chain links TRBV7-2 to TRBJ2-1; a possible D gene is TRBD2 (6 bases). Germline V CDR1 and CDR2: SGHTA, FQGNSA. This CDR3 spans 13 amino acids. Trimming cost V 3 bases and J 9 bases, with 12 bases left between them.

V gene TRBV4-1 combines with J gene TRBJ2-2; no definite D call. There are 17 residues in the CDR3. Germline loops: CDR1 MGHRA, CDR2 YSYEKL. Trimming cost V 1 base and J 5 bases, with 17 bases left between them. The CDR3: CASSQVDMGFLTGELFF. The CDR3 DNA follows: TGCGCCAGCAGCCAAGTTGACATGGGCTTCTTGACCGGGGAGCTGTTTTTT.

The V gene is TRBV6-5, the J gene TRBJ2-5, with D perhaps TRBD2 (6 bases). The CDR3 runs 15 residues. V was cut by 0 bases and J by 5 bases, with 13 bases left in between. Germline CDR1 MNHEY, CDR2 SVGAGI. CDR3 in DNA: TGTGCCAGCAGTTACTCGGACTGGGGGGTGGAGACCCAGTACTTC. Translated, it gives CASSYSDWGVETQYF.

This clone is labeled medium-sized. The V call is TRBV27, the J call TRBJ1-2, with TRBD1 as a possible D gene (6 bases). CDR1 MNHEY and CDR2 SMNVEV come from the germline V gene (reference sequence). The CDR3 length is 15 residues. Trimming cost V 8 bases and J 1 base, with 17 bases left between them. DNA for the CDR3: TGTGCCAGCCGCGAAGAGAGCAGGGGTAACTATGGCTACACCTTC. It encodes CASREESRGNYGYTF.

The chain links TRBV6-1 to TRBJ1-2; no firm D call. The length of the CDR3 is 12 residues. V was trimmed by 11 bases and J by 0 bases, leaving 10 bases between them. Germline V gene lookup returns CDR1 MNHNS and CDR2 SASEGT. CDR3 sequence (DNA): TGTGCCTGCGGCGGCCCTAACTATGGCTACACCTTC. Residues: CACGGPNYGYTF.

This clone ranks as medium-sized. The rearrangement links TRBV29-1 to TRBJ2-3, with 8 bases lining up with TRBD2. V was pared by 4 bases and J by 0 bases, with 6 bases of the junction left unmatched. Germline V gives CDR1 SQVTM, CDR2 ANQGSEA. This CDR3 has 15 amino acids. CDR3: CSVVIAGPSTDTQYF. CDR3 nucleotide sequence: TGCAGCGTTGTCATAGCGGGGCCTAGCACAGATACGCAGTATTTT.

The J gene is TRBJ2-1, the V gene TRBV6-5; D possibly uses TRBD1 or TRBD2 (6 bases each). The ends were cut back, 6 bases at V and 9 bases at J, with 15 bases in the middle. Germline-derived CDR1 and CDR2 are MNHEY and SVGAGI. The CDR3 runs 13 residues. The CDR3 loop is CASSSEGEVEQFF. The CDR3 DNA reads TGTGCCAGCAGCTCGGAGGGGGAGGTTGAGCAGTTCTTC.

This clone was seen a handful of times. This chain uses TRBV28 with TRBJ1-2; D not resolved. Germline CDR1 is MDHEN and CDR2 is SYDVKM. Trimming left V 7 bases short and J 6 bases short, with 9 bases between. The CDR3 runs 11 residues. This CDR3 is CASKLNNGYTF. The DNA of the CDR3 is TGTGCCAGCAAGCTGAATAATGGCTACACCTTC.

This clone was observed once. The chain links TRBV5-1 to TRBJ2-2; D not resolved. The germline V gene encodes CDR1 SGHRS and CDR2 YFSETQ. The CDR3 contains 14 residues. V gave up 1 base and J gave up 3 bases, with 7 bases separating them. The CDR3 spells CASSLLSDTGELFF. The CDR3 DNA reads as TGCGCCAGCAGCTTGCTATCTGACACCGGGGAGCTGTTTTTT.

With regard to this clone: One end of the junction does not line up with germline, which may come from a read error. The chain joins TRBV7-7 to TRBJ2-3; weak D call: TRBD2 (6 bases). There are 17 residues in the CDR3. The germline gives CDR1 SSHAT, CDR2 FNYEAQ (reference sequence). DNA for the CDR3: TGTGCTAGCAGCTTACTAGTCCCGGGAGAGGGGACAGATACGCAGTATTTT. It specifies CASSLLVPGEGTDTQYF.

V usage is TRBV2 and J usage is TRBJ2-7; D gene uncertain. Trimming took 4 bases from V and 6 from J, leaving 7 bases between them. This CDR3 is 11 amino acids long. CDR1 and CDR2 from the germline V gene are SNHLY and FYNNEI. CDR3: CASSVRIEQYF. The CDR3 region has the DNA TGTGCCAGCAGTGTAAGAATCGAGCAGTACTTC. The variable domain in full, completed from reference TRBV2 and TRBJ2-7, reads EPEVTQTPSHQVTQMGQEVILRCVPISNHLYFYWYRQILGQKVEFLVSFYNNEISEKSEIFDDQFSVERPDGSNFTLKIRSTKLEDSAMYFCASSVRIEQYFGPGTRLTVT.

The J gene is TRBJ2-2, the V gene TRBV5-6, with 8 bases identical to TRBD1. The CDR3 length is 14 residues. The germline gives CDR1 SGHDT, CDR2 YYEEEE. With V trimmed by 6 bases and J by 7 bases, 8 bases remained unmatched. CDR3 protein: CASTSSGGYGELFF. The CDR3, as DNA: TGTGCCAGCACCTCGTCAGGGGGCTACGGGGAGCTGTTTTTT. Full variable domain (rest looked up from reference TRBV5-6 and TRBJ2-2): DAGVTQSPTHLIKTRGQQVTLRCSPKSGHDTVSWYQQALGQGPQFIFQYYEEEERQRGNFPDRFSGHQFPNYSSELNVNALLLGDSALYLCASTSSGGYGELFFGEGSRLTVL.

CDR3 residues: CASSLGVLAGSDTQYF. As DNA, the CDR3 is TGTGCCAGCAGTTTAGGGGTTCTAGCGGGGTCAGATACGCAGTATTTT. V usage is TRBV27 and J usage is TRBJ2-3; 9 bases align to TRBD2. This CDR3 has 16 residues. The J segment lost 4 bases and the V segment lost 2 bases, leaving 7 bases of the junction unmatched. The V gene's germline CDR1 is MNHEY and CDR2 SMNVEV (reference sequence).

This clone is categorized as medium-sized. The gene calls are TRBV19 and TRBJ2-5; D uncertain. Germline V lookup: CDR1 LNHDA, CDR2 SQIVND (reference sequence). The V end lost 2 bases, the J end lost 7 bases, and 11 bases lay between the germline ends. The CDR3 spans 13 residues. The CDR3 sequence: CASSIRPSGTQYF. The CDR3 DNA follows: TGTGCCAGTAGTATAAGGCCGTCAGGGACCCAGTACTTC.

The V call is TRBV9, the J call TRBJ1-2, with 8 nucleotides matching TRBD1. With V trimmed by 4 bases and J by 8 bases, 4 bases remained unmatched. The germline CDR1 and CDR2 sequences are SGDLS and YYNGEE. There are 12 residues in the CDR3. In DNA form, the CDR3 reads TGTGCCAGCAGCCCTACAGGGGGGGGCTACACCTTC. It is translated as CASSPTGGGYTF.

The table lists this clone with a few counts. This chain uses TRBV12-5 with TRBJ2-3; weak D call: TRBD2 (7 bases). Trimming cost V 0 bases and J 4 bases, with 23 bases left between them. CDR1 is LGHNT, CDR2 FRNRAP, per germline. The CDR3 totals 19 residues. The CDR3 DNA follows: TGTGCTAGTGGTTTGGTTCCTGATGGGGGGGCCCTCCAGGCAGATACGCAGTATTTT. Encoded protein: CASGLVPDGGALQADTQYF. Supplemented by reference TRBV12-5 and TRBJ2-3, the full variable domain reads DARVTQTPRHKVTEMGQEVTMRCQPILGHNTVFWYRQTMMQGLELLAYFRNRAPLDDSGMPKDRFSAEMPDATLATLKIQPSEPRDSAVYFCASGLVPDGGALQADTQYFGPGTRLTVL.

This chain uses TRBV14 with TRBJ1-2; D is perhaps TRBD1 (5 bases). The V gene lost 5 bases and the J gene lost 11 bases, with 15 bases spanning the gap. This CDR3 contains 12 residues. In germline, CDR1 is SGHDN, CDR2 FVKESK. The CDR3 nucleotides read TGTGCCAGCAGCTCGAACAGGCGGGGTTACACCTTC. It translates to CASSSNRRGYTF.

This sequence joins TRBV6-5 and TRBJ1-2; D is uncertain. Deletions cut 2 bases from V and 7 bases from J, with 14 bases between. Per the germline V gene, CDR1 is MNHEY and CDR2 is SVGAGI. The CDR3 length is 14 residues. CDR3 sequence (DNA): TGTGCCAGCAGTTACCTCGATGGGAAGGCTGGCTACACCTTC. Translating gives CASSYLDGKAGYTF.

By sample fraction, this clone is medium-sized. This rearrangement joins TRBV4-1 to TRBJ2-2, with D possibly being TRBD1 (6 bases). The CDR3 length is 15 residues. The germline V gene encodes CDR1 MGHRA and CDR2 YSYEKL. V was clipped by 0 bases and J by 9 bases, with 14 bases between them. The CDR3 sequence is CASSQDLTGRRELFF. In nucleotides, the CDR3 is TGCGCCAGCAGCCAAGATCTGACAGGCCGCCGGGAGCTGTTTTTT.

The chain carries TRBV7-2 and TRBJ2-3; TRBD2 might be the D (6 bases). From germline, CDR1 is SGHTA and CDR2 FQGNSA. The CDR3 length is 15 residues. V gave up 3 bases and J gave up 3 bases, with 13 bases separating them. The DNA for the CDR3 is TGTGCCAGCAGCTTGCTAGCGAGAGGGACAGATACGCAGTATTTT. This codes for CASSLLARGTDTQYF.

The chain uses TRBV5-1 and TRBJ1-2, with D perhaps matching TRBD1 (6 bases). This CDR3 is 14 amino acids long. The germline V gene has CDR1 SGHRS and CDR2 YFSETQ. V was pared by 1 base and J by 8 bases, with 15 bases between. CDR3 in DNA: TGCGCCAGCAGCTTGACAGTGGGGACATTAGGCTACACCTTC. Amino acids: CASSLTVGTLGYTF.

The V gene is TRBV7-9, the J gene TRBJ2-2; possibly TRBD1 for D (6 bases). V was trimmed by 5 bases and J by 8 bases, leaving 6 bases between them. The CDR3 covers 11 residues. In germline, CDR1 is SEHNR, CDR2 FQNEAQ (reference sequence). CDR3 amino acids: CASSDRGELFF. CDR3 DNA: TGTGCCAGCAGCGACAGGGGGGAGCTGTTTTTT.

The chain is built from TRBV19 and TRBJ1-1; 10 bases map to TRBD1. Germline V gene sequence: CDR1 LNHDA, CDR2 SQIVND (reference sequence). Germline trimming cut 8 bases from V and 1 base from J; bases unmatched to any gene: 22. CDR3 length: 20 residues. CDR3 coding DNA: TGTGCCAGTCAATCACCGGCCCGGGACAGGGGCTTCAGGGAGAACACTGAAGCTTTCTTT. Translation gives CASQSPARDRGFRENTEAFF.

The chain carries TRBV5-1 and TRBJ1-1; possibly TRBD1 for D (6 bases). V lost 3 bases and J lost 6, with 15 bases in between. The CDR3 runs to 14 residues. CDR1 and CDR2 (germline): SGHRS, YFSETQ. DNA for the CDR3: TGCGCCAGCAGCTCTGGGACGGCAGGGGCTGAAGCTTTCTTT. It translates to CASSSGTAGAEAFF.

This chain connects TRBV6-6 to TRBJ2-3; 10 bases align to TRBD2. Germline assignment: CDR1 MNHNY and CDR2 SVGAGI (reference sequence). V lost 2 bases, J lost 5 bases, and 7 bases stayed unmatched. This CDR3 has 16 amino acids. The CDR3 sequence: CASSYPSGRAGDTQYF. The CDR3 coding sequence is TGTGCCAGCAGTTACCCCAGCGGGAGGGCTGGAGATACGCAGTATTTT.

The V call is TRBV5-6, the J call TRBJ2-6; possible D gene TRBD1, 5 bases. Germline V CDR1 and CDR2: SGHDT, YYEEEE. The CDR3 spans 16 residues. The V end lost 0 bases, the J end lost 2 bases, and 9 bases lay between the germline ends. The CDR3 DNA reads TGTGCCAGCAGCTTGGTAGGGGCGGCTGGGGCCAACGTCCTGACTTTC. Protein product: CASSLVGAAGANVLTF.

The chain recombines TRBV9 with TRBJ2-2; D remains unclear. V gave up 4 bases and J gave up 0 bases, with 16 bases separating them. Germline values: CDR1 SGDLS, CDR2 YYNGEE. The CDR3 totals 17 residues. CDR3 bases: TGTGCCAGCAGCCCCCGGTGGGCAGCTTCGAACACCGGGGAGCTGTTTTTT. Translated: CASSPRWAASNTGELFF. The full variable domain, with the rest looked up from reference TRBV9 and TRBJ2-2, is DSGVTQTPKHLITATGQRVTLRCSPRSGDLSVYWYQQSLDQGLQFLIQYYNGEERAKGNILERFSAQQFPDLHSELNLSSLELGDSALYFCASSPRWAASNTGELFFGEGSRLTVL.

In its sample, this clone was seen a few times. The CDR3 spells CASSYSLGGTEAFF. DNA for the CDR3: TGTGCCAGCAGTTACTCCCTTGGTGGAACTGAAGCTTTCTTT. The rearrangement joins TRBV6-6 to TRBJ1-1; D is undetermined. CDR1 and CDR2 from the germline V gene are MNHNY and SVGAGI (reference sequence). V was cut by 0 bases and J by 5 bases, with 10 bases left in between. This CDR3 has 14 amino acids.

The rearrangement joins TRBV6-1 to TRBJ1-5; D remains ambiguous. V lost 7 bases to trimming and J lost 3 bases, with 16 bases between them. The CDR3 consists of 15 residues. The germline gives CDR1 MNHNS, CDR2 SASEGT. The CDR3 coding sequence is TGTGCCAGCAACACGATGGGCAACTACAATCAGCCCCAGCATTTT. Its protein product is CASNTMGNYNQPQHF.